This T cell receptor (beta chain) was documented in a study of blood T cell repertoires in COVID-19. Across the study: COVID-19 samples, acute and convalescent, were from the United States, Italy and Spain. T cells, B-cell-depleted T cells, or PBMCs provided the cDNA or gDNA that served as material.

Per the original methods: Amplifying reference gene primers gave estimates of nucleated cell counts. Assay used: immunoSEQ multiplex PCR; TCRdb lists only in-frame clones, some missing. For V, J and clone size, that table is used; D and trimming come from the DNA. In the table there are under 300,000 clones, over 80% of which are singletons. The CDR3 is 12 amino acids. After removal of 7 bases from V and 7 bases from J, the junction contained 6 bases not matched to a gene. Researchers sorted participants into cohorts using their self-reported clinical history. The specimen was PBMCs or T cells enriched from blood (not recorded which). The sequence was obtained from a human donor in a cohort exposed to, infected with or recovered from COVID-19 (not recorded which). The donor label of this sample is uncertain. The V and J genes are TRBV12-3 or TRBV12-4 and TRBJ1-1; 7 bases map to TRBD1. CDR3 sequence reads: CASNEGASEAFF. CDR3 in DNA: TGTGCCAGCAATGAGGGGGCCAGTGAAGCTTTCTTT.